A single sample is the source of the 30 T cell receptor beta chains below, sequenced in a study of control samples from healthy donors and cancer patients. Sequencing was performed with immunoSEQ multiplex PCR; in TCRdb, only in-frame clones are kept and a portion is missing. This sample has 100,000 to 150,000 clones; 92% occur once, and the top ten carry around 5.4%. The sequenced sample consisted of blood. The receptors come from a man younger than 35 in good health.

This chain connects TRBV5-4 to TRBJ2-5; D perhaps matches TRBD2 (6 bases). The CDR3 is 14 amino acids. Looked up from germline, CDR1 is SGHNT and CDR2 is YYREEE (reference sequence). Trimming pared 0 bases from V and 3 bases from J, leaving 9 bases between. For the CDR3, the DNA is TGTGCCAGCAGCTTGGCCCGGGGGAAAGAGACCCAGTACTTC. It encodes CASSLARGKETQYF. The full variable domain, in which reference TRBV5-4 and TRBJ2-5 provide the parts outside the CDR3, is ETGVTQSPTHLIKTRGQQVTLRCSSQSGHNTVSWYQQALGQGPQFIFQYYREEENGRGNFPPRFSGLQFPNYSSELNVNALELDDSALYLCASSLARGKETQYFGPGTRLLVL.

The rearrangement uses TRBV10-3 and TRBJ2-1; possible D gene TRBD2, 6 bases. Germline CDR1 ENHRY, CDR2 SYGVKD. V lost 0 bases and J lost 0, with 18 bases in between. This CDR3 is 19 amino acids long. CDR3 in DNA: TGTGCCATCAGTGAGTCAATAGCGGCTTTCTTTAGCTCCTACAATGAGCAGTTCTTC. This codes for CAISESIAAFFSSYNEQFF.

The rearrangement uses TRBV12-5 and TRBJ2-5, with unresolved D. This CDR3 comprises 15 residues. V was shortened by 3 bases and J by 5 bases, with 16 bases between the two germline ends. Germline loops: CDR1 LGHNT, CDR2 FRNRAP. The CDR3 bases are TGTGCTAGTGGTTTAGGTTTGACCCCCTTCGAGACCCAGTACTTC. This translates into CASGLGLTPFETQYF. Complete variable domain (other parts from reference TRBV12-5 and TRBJ2-5): DARVTQTPRHKVTEMGQEVTMRCQPILGHNTVFWYRQTMMQGLELLAYFRNRAPLDDSGMPKDRFSAEMPDATLATLKIQPSEPRDSAVYFCASGLGLTPFETQYFGPGTRLLVL.

The rearrangement uses TRBV5-4 and TRBJ2-1; D possibly corresponds to TRBD1 (7 bases). Per the germline V gene, CDR1 is SGHNT and CDR2 is YYREEE (reference sequence). This CDR3 comprises 13 residues. V lost 5 bases and J 9 bases, leaving 15 bases between the germline ends. CDR3 sequence reads: CASRFTGEAEQFF. Here the CDR3 DNA reads TGTGCCAGCAGGTTTACAGGGGAGGCTGAGCAGTTCTTC.

The chain links TRBV2 to TRBJ2-3, with D possibly being TRBD1 (6 bases). Deletions cut 10 bases from V and 4 bases from J, with 27 bases between. The germline V gene encodes CDR1 SNHLY and CDR2 FYNNEI. The CDR3 spans 17 residues. The CDR3 region is CATSSGKGTPQADTQYF. Here the CDR3 DNA reads TGTGCCACCAGCTCGGGGAAGGGGACACCACAGGCAGATACGCAGTATTTT.

The rearrangement joins TRBV2 to TRBJ1-1, with 8 bases identical to TRBD1. The CDR3 sequence is 13 residues long. The J segment lost 4 bases and the V segment lost 4 bases, leaving 2 bases of the junction unmatched. Germline loops: CDR1 SNHLY, CDR2 FYNNEI. The CDR3 reads CASSGQGATEAFF. In nucleotides, the CDR3 is TGTGCCAGCAGTGGTCAGGGGGCCACTGAAGCTTTCTTT.

The chain links TRBV7-6 to TRBJ1-2; possible D gene TRBD1, 5 bases. Germline V gene lookup returns CDR1 SGHVS and CDR2 FNYEAQ. The CDR3 runs to 16 residues. V shed 0 bases and J shed 0 bases, with 11 bases lying between them. The CDR3: CASSLARQGPNYGYTF. The DNA for the CDR3 is TGTGCCAGCAGCTTAGCGCGGCAGGGTCCTAACTATGGCTACACCTTC.

The V and J genes are TRBV6-1 and TRBJ2-2, with unresolved D. Deletions cut 1 base from V and 6 bases from J, with 12 bases between. Germline V gives CDR1 MNHNS, CDR2 SASEGT. The CDR3 loop spans 15 amino acids. The CDR3 nucleotides are TGTGCCAGCAGTGAAGAACCAGACCCCGCCGGGGAGCTGTTTTTT. It encodes CASSEEPDPAGELFF.

The V gene is TRBV5-1, the J gene TRBJ2-7, with 11 bases matching TRBD2. CDR3 length: 18 amino acids. The trim removed 0 bases at V and 1 base at J, leaving 9 bases unmatched. Germline V gene data show CDR1 as SGHRS and CDR2 as YFSETQ. The CDR3 here is CASSLASGGLFVSYEQYF. The CDR3 DNA reads TGCGCCAGCAGCTTGGCTAGCGGGGGGTTATTCGTGTCCTACGAGCAGTACTTC.

V usage is TRBV9 and J usage is TRBJ2-3; D remains unclear. This CDR3 spans 11 amino acids. Trimming left V 0 bases short and J 4 bases short, with 0 bases between. Per the germline V gene, CDR1 is SGDLS and CDR2 is YYNGEE. For the CDR3, the DNA is TGTGCCAGCAGCGTAGCAGATACGCAGTATTTT. This sequence encodes CASSVADTQYF.

The chain recombines TRBV5-1 with TRBJ2-3; the D is unclear. CDR1 is SGHRS and CDR2 is YFSETQ in the germline V gene. The CDR3 extends over 12 amino acids. The V end lost 0 bases, the J end lost 4 bases, and 3 bases lay between the germline ends. CDR3 sequence: CASSLDSDTQYF. In DNA form, the CDR3 reads TGCGCCAGCAGCTTGGACTCAGATACGCAGTATTTT.

The V and J genes are TRBV27 and TRBJ2-1; perhaps D is TRBD1 or TRBD2 (6 bases each). V shed 6 bases and J shed 1 base, with 10 bases lying between them. CDR3 length: 14 amino acids. Germline CDR1 and CDR2: MNHEY and SMNVEV (reference sequence). This CDR3 reads CASSRGGSYNEQFF. CDR3 DNA sequence: TGTGCCAGCAGCAGGGGAGGATCCTACAATGAGCAGTTCTTC.

The CDR3 DNA follows: TGTGCCAGTAGGGACAGGGGGTTGGATAATGAAAAACTGTTTTTT. As protein: CASRDRGLDNEKLFF. The gene calls are TRBV19 and TRBJ1-4, with 10 bases matching TRBD1. Looked up from germline, CDR1 is LNHDA and CDR2 is SQIVND (reference sequence). Trimming cost V 6 bases and J 4 bases; bases outside gene matches: 5. This CDR3 comprises 15 residues.

The V call is TRBV9, the J call TRBJ2-5; no clear D. This CDR3 comprises 16 residues. Trimming removed 0 bases from V and 5 bases from J, with 17 bases in between. CDR1 SGDLS and CDR2 YYNGEE come from the germline V gene. The DNA for the CDR3 is TGTGCCAGCAGCGTAGAGGGCTTGGGCATATCGGAGACCCAGTACTTC. It yields the protein CASSVEGLGISETQYF.

J is TRBJ2-3 and V is TRBV6-1, with unresolved D. The germline V gene has CDR1 MNHNS and CDR2 SASEGT. Trimming removed 3 bases from V and 2 bases from J, with 9 bases in between. This CDR3 contains 14 residues. For the CDR3, the DNA is TGTGCCAGCAGTGATGGCCCTCCCACAGATACGCAGTATTTT. As protein: CASSDGPPTDTQYF.

V gene TRBV14 combines with J gene TRBJ2-1; 8 bases are shared with TRBD1. The V segment lost 4 bases and the J segment 8 bases; nucleotides outside the gene matches: 13. The CDR3 consists of 16 residues. Germline V gene sequence: CDR1 SGHDN, CDR2 FVKESK. The CDR3 sequence: CASSPHSGQAGDEQFF. CDR3 bases: TGTGCCAGCAGCCCCCATTCGGGACAGGCGGGCGATGAGCAGTTCTTC.

The V gene is TRBV18, the J gene TRBJ2-5; the D gene could be TRBD1 or TRBD2 (6 bases each). V was pared by 3 bases and J by 5 bases, with 16 bases between. Germline V gives CDR1 KGHSH, CDR2 LQKENI. This CDR3 has 15 amino acids. The CDR3 region is CASSPAAGGRETQYF. Written as DNA, the CDR3 is TGTGCCAGCTCACCTGCGGCCGGGGGCAGGGAGACCCAGTACTTC.

The V gene is TRBV6-5, the J gene TRBJ1-6; D not resolved. The CDR3 has 15 residues. Germline V gene data show CDR1 as MNHEY and CDR2 as SVGAGI. V was pared by 7 bases and J by 2 bases, with 12 bases between. CDR3 nucleotide sequence: TGTGCCAGCACCCCGGGGAACCCCTATAATTCACCCCTCCACTTT. Residues: CASTPGNPYNSPLHF.

V is TRBV18 and J is TRBJ2-7; 12 bases line up with TRBD1. The CDR3 contains 16 residues. Germline V lookup: CDR1 KGHSH, CDR2 LQKENI. The V and J ends lost 5 bases and 4 bases, in that order; junction bases with no gene match: 9. The CDR3 region has the DNA TGTGCCAGCTCAACCGGGACAGGGGGCGCGGGGTACGAGCAGTACTTC. Translating it yields CASSTGTGGAGYEQYF.

The chain links TRBV3-1 (or the pseudogene TRBV3-2) to TRBJ2-7; D may correspond to TRBD1 or TRBD2 (5 bases each). The V gene lost 3 bases and the J gene lost 5 bases, with 17 bases spanning the gap. Germline CDR1 LGHDT, CDR2 YNNKEL (reference sequence). The length of the CDR3 is 15 residues. The CDR3 bases are TGTGCCAGCAGCCACGTCCGAGGGGCTCGCGACGAGCAGTACTTC. Translation gives CASSHVRGARDEQYF.

The J gene is TRBJ2-2, the V gene TRBV9, with TRBD1 identical over 8 bases. CDR1 and CDR2 (germline): SGDLS, YYNGEE. Trimming took 7 bases from V and 6 from J; bases not matched to a gene: 8. CDR3 length: 14 amino acids. The CDR3 coding sequence is TGTGCCAGCGGGGGGACAGGTGGGCCCGGGGAGCTGTTTTTT. Translating gives CASGGTGGPGELFF.

This sequence joins TRBV5-1 and TRBJ2-7; D is perhaps TRBD1 (6 bases). In germline, CDR1 is SGHRS, CDR2 YFSETQ. V lost 0 bases, J lost 3 bases, and 10 bases lay in between. The CDR3 extends over 14 amino acids. The CDR3 region has the DNA TGCGCCAGCAGCTTGGCCCCGGACAGCTACGAGCAGTACTTC. This sequence encodes CASSLAPDSYEQYF.

V is TRBV9 and J is TRBJ2-2, with 8 bases fitting TRBD2. With V trimmed by 3 bases and J by 5 bases, 18 bases remained unmatched. This CDR3 contains 19 residues. Germline CDR1 is SGDLS and CDR2 is YYNGEE. The DNA for the CDR3 is TGTGCCAGCAGCGAACCTCGTAGTAAGAGCGGGGGTTTAACCGGGGAGCTGTTTTTT. Amino acids: CASSEPRSKSGGLTGELFF.

The chain recombines TRBV27 with TRBJ1-2; weak D call: TRBD1 (5 bases). Germline-derived CDR1 and CDR2 are MNHEY and SMNVEV (reference sequence). This CDR3 has 13 amino acids. V was shortened by 5 bases and J by 4 bases, with 11 bases between the two germline ends. The CDR3 sequence: CASSLGRSYGYTF. The CDR3, as DNA: TGTGCCAGCAGTCTGGGACGGAGCTATGGCTACACCTTC.

The genes are TRBV18 and TRBJ2-4; TRBD2 matches at 11 bases. Trimming at V came to 0 bases and at J to 4 bases, leaving 14 bases not matched to a gene. Germline CDR1 is KGHSH and CDR2 is LQKENI. The CDR3 is 20 residues long. Here the CDR3 reads CASSPPNLAGGPLLKNIQYF. CDR3 sequence (DNA): TGTGCCAGCTCACCACCGAATTTAGCGGGGGGGCCACTTTTGAAAAACATTCAGTACTTC.

This clone was seen just once. The chain employs TRBV27 and TRBJ1-5; the D gene is possibly TRBD1 (6 bases). Looked up from germline, CDR1 is MNHEY and CDR2 is SMNVEV (reference sequence). The ends were cut back, 2 bases at V and 3 bases at J, with 8 bases in the middle. The CDR3 runs to 14 residues. The CDR3, as DNA: TGTGCCAGCAGTTTAAGGGACAACAATCAGCCCCAGCATTTT. This codes for CASSLRDNNQPQHF.

The rearrangement joins TRBV5-3 to TRBJ2-1, with D unresolved. TRBV5-3 is designated an ORF whose function remains uncertain. V lost 4 bases to trimming and J lost 15 bases, with 14 bases between them. The length of the CDR3 is 11 residues. In DNA, the CDR3 is TGTGCCAGAAGCGCCCCCAACTTTCGGTTCTTC. Protein sequence: CARSAPNFRFF.

The rearrangement uses TRBV29-1 and TRBJ1-4; D ambiguous. Germline V gene lookup returns CDR1 SQVTM and CDR2 ANQGSEA. With 5 bases removed from V and 4 bases from J, the gap between germline ends came to 8 bases. The CDR3 totals 12 residues. CDR3 coding DNA: TGCAGCGTTCGGGCCGATAATGAAAAACTGTTTTTT. It encodes CSVRADNEKLFF.

This clone was seen only once. The chain links TRBV4-2 to TRBJ2-5; 10 nucleotides line up with TRBD1. V trimming: 3 bases; J trimming: 5 bases; junction bases outside the gene matches: 9. Per germline, CDR1 LGHNA and CDR2 YNFKEQ. The CDR3 is made up of 16 amino acids. The CDR3 reads CASSQPGTGVGETQYF. CDR3 sequence (DNA): TGTGCCAGCAGCCAGCCCGGGACAGGGGTAGGGGAGACCCAGTACTTC.

The CDR3 is CASSREGGAVYTF. CDR3 nucleotide sequence: TGTGCCAGCAGCCGCGAAGGGGGGGCGGTCTACACCTTC. The rearrangement links TRBV2 to TRBJ1-2, with TRBD1 as a possible D gene (6 bases). In germline, CDR1 is SNHLY, CDR2 FYNNEI. V lost 6 bases and J 10 bases, leaving 18 bases between the germline ends. CDR3 length equals 13 residues.